This T cell receptor (beta chain) derives from a study of shared clonotypes between healthy human individuals. This clone was detected only a few times. The donors, healthy adults who were HIV-negative, had experienced no recent acute infections or vaccinations. Across several immunoSEQ plates, the genomic DNA of each subset was split evenly. Unsorted PBMC contributed 250 to 300 ng DNA, approximately 33,000 T cell genomes, to each replicate PCR. Original handling: Filtering of immunoSEQ junctional sequences could not match full-length read filtering. The method was immunoSEQ multiplex PCR; TCRdb's version includes in-frame clones alone and lacks a portion of them. The V and J calls and the clone size are those of that table, but D and trimming were determined from the DNA. The data contain about half a million clones, roughly 85% of them singletons. CDR3 length: 17 amino acids. Germline CDR1 reads SGHRS; CDR2 reads YFSETQ. With 4 bases clipped from V and 7 bases from J, the junction kept 15 bases outside the gene matches.

The sequence derives from a middle-aged woman in good health. Some clones in this sample may be carry-over from other donors' samples. V and J are TRBV5-1 and TRBJ2-1; 9 nucleotides line up with TRBD2. The material sequenced was PBMCs. Here the CDR3 reads CASSLRSMAGGNNEQFF. The CDR3 DNA reads TGCGCCAGCAGCCTACGGAGTATGGCGGGAGGGAATAATGAGCAGTTCTTC.